These T cell receptor beta chains were read from a single sample in a study of CD8 T cells in ankylosing spondylitis. In TCRdb, the 5' RACE reads were re-called with MiXCR into one record per CDR3 protein. The profile shows 200,000 to 300,000 distinct CDR3 sequences, roughly a tenth of them singletons. The sample was blood, either unsorted or a sorted T cell fraction (not recorded which). The origin of the receptors is a male donor with ankylosing spondylitis or in good health (not recorded which). The CDR3 runs from the conserved cysteine through the conserved F or W. Fields, in order: V gene, CDR3 length, CDR3 protein.

V gene: TRBV29-1; CDR3 length: 15; CDR3 protein: CSVVYRDPLTDTQYF
V gene: TRBV18; CDR3 length: 13; CDR3 protein: CASSPPVGETQYF
V gene: TRBV4-1; CDR3 length: 15; CDR3 protein: CASSQERSGSQPQHF
V gene: TRBV12-3/TRBV12-4; CDR3 length: 17; CDR3 protein: CASSPAAGARRVHEQYF
V gene: TRBV10-3; CDR3 length: 16; CDR3 protein: CAISESYTTSTDTQYF
V gene: TRBV5-1; CDR3 length: 15; CDR3 protein: CASPPPAGGTYEQYF
V gene: TRBV18; CDR3 length: 16; CDR3 protein: CASSPPYRGDYNEQFF
V gene: TRBV10-3; CDR3 length: 13; CDR3 protein: CAISESTDDTQYF
V gene: TRBV15; CDR3 length: 13; CDR3 protein: CATWAGLGTEAFF
V gene: TRBV2; CDR3 length: 13; CDR3 protein: CASSGGDTDTQYF
V gene: TRBV14; CDR3 length: 14; CDR3 protein: CASSQGFFSDTQYF
V gene: TRBV12-3/TRBV12-4; CDR3 length: 16; CDR3 protein: CASSPLASGRDNEQFF
V gene: TRBV27; CDR3 length: 15; CDR3 protein: CASIPRTGGTDTQYF
V gene: TRBV20-1; CDR3 length: 19; CDR3 protein: CSARVSTSPKGVAADTQYF
V gene: TRBV11-2; CDR3 length: 14; CDR3 protein: CASSASTGGNEQFF
V gene: TRBV12-3/TRBV12-4; CDR3 length: 14; CDR3 protein: CASSLETGAETQYF
V gene: TRBV12-3/TRBV12-4; CDR3 length: 14; CDR3 protein: CASSPGDRAYEQYF
V gene: TRBV20-1; CDR3 length: 14; CDR3 protein: CSAPTGLRLNEQFF
V gene: TRBV5-6; CDR3 length: 16; CDR3 protein: CASSSKPYTNTGELFF
V gene: TRBV11-2; CDR3 length: 14; CDR3 protein: CASCPGTGVTEAFF